Listed below are T cell receptor beta chains from one sample, sequenced in a study of OX40 agonist ivuxolimab in advanced cancers. Sequencing used immunoSEQ multiplex PCR; TCRdb keeps in-frame clones, though not all of them. The repertoire holds roughly 60,000 clones, with 85% to 95% as singletons. This material consisted of CD4+ or CD8+ T cells sorted from blood, taken in a trial of the OX40 agonist ivuxolimab. The receptors originated from an adult with an advanced solid tumor such as melanoma, head and neck, liver or kidney cancer. The CDR3 runs from the conserved cysteine through the conserved F or W. The order of the fields is J gene, V gene, D gene, clone size, CDR3 DNA, CDR3 protein. A D gene is named only where the DNA matches it firmly. Where a row states a size, it is once, few, many or the class of an expanded clone; other rows omit it.

TRBJ2-7	TRBV5-6	NA	NA	TGTGCCAGCAGCTTGGCCGGGCAGGGCTGGAGCTACGTATACGAGCAGTACTTC	CASSLAGQGWSYVYEQYF
TRBJ2-7	TRBV19	NA	NA	TGTGCCAGTAGTATAGGGCAGGGGTGGGGATACGAGCAGTACTTC	CASSIGQGWGYEQYF
TRBJ2-7	TRBV7-2	TRBD2	NA	TGTGCCAGCAGCTTAGAAGGGACTAGTGCCTACGAGCAGTACTTC	CASSLEGTSAYEQYF
TRBJ1-2	TRBV19	NA	NA	TGTGCCAGTAGTATTCGCCCCCTGAACTATGGCTACACCTTC	CASSIRPLNYGYTF
TRBJ2-2	TRBV6-5	NA	NA	TGTGCCAGCAGTTACTCGGGCGCCCCGAACACCGGGGAGCTGTTTTTT	CASSYSGAPNTGELFF
TRBJ2-4	TRBV28	TRBD2	NA	TGTGCCAGCAGTTACCTTACTAGCGCGCTAGCCAAAAACATTCAGTACTTC	CASSYLTSALAKNIQYF
TRBJ2-7	TRBV7-3	TRBD2	NA	TGTGCCAGCAGACCGACTAGCCACACAGCTGGGGCCTACGAGCAGTACTTC	CASRPTSHTAGAYEQYF
TRBJ2-7	TRBV7-8	TRBD1	NA	TGTGCCAGCAGCTTAGTCCGGGACAGGTTTGTCTACGAGCAGTACTTC	CASSLVRDRFVYEQYF
TRBJ1-6	TRBV28	NA	NA	TGTGCCAGCAGTTTTAGGGGGACTCATTCACCCCTCCACTTT	CASSFRGTHSPLHF
TRBJ2-7	TRBV6-6	NA	NA	TGTGCCAGCAGTTACACAGCCAGTGCCTCCTACGAGCAGTACTTC	CASSYTASASYEQYF
TRBJ1-2	TRBV28	NA	NA	TGTGCCAGCAGTTTCGAACAGGGTTATGGCTACACCTTC	CASSFEQGYGYTF
TRBJ1-1	TRBV15	NA	NA	TGTGCCACCAGCAGAGATGAGCTAGAGGGGAACACTGAAGCTTTCTTT	CATSRDELEGNTEAFF
TRBJ2-5	TRBV30	NA	NA	TGTGCCTGGAGTAGAGACAGCCAAGAGACCCAGTACTTC	CAWSRDSQETQYF
TRBJ2-7	TRBV7-9	NA	once	TGTGCCAGCAGCTTACCAGGGGATGCCTACGAGCAGTACTTC	CASSLPGDAYEQYF
TRBJ1-5	TRBV6-6	NA	NA	TGTGCCAGCAGCAACTGGAGCGGCGGAGGCAATCAGCCCCAGCATTTT	CASSNWSGGGNQPQHF
TRBJ2-7	TRBV9	NA	NA	TGTGCCAGCAGCGTAGAAGGAGGAGGCGAGCAGTACTTC	CASSVEGGGEQYF
TRBJ2-1	TRBV10-1	NA	NA	TGCGCCAGCAGTCTGTTTCGGGACCCAGCGTACAATGAGCAGTTCTTC	CASSLFRDPAYNEQFF
TRBJ2-1	TRBV6-5	NA	NA	TGTGCCAGCAGTTACCTGGGCCACTCCTACAATGAGCAGTTCTTC	CASSYLGHSYNEQFF
TRBJ2-7	TRBV28	TRBD1	NA	TGTGCCAGCAGTTTATTGGCCAGGGGGTACTCATACGAGCAGTACTTC	CASSLLARGYSYEQYF
TRBJ2-7	TRBV4-3	TRBD1	NA	TGCGCCAGCAGCGAAGGACAGGGGGCCTACGAGCAGTACTTC	CASSEGQGAYEQYF
TRBJ2-7	TRBV29-1	TRBD2	NA	TGCAGCGTTGACGGGGGGGAGGCGTACGAGCAGTACTTC	CSVDGGEAYEQYF
TRBJ1-5	TRBV9	NA	few	TGTGCCAGCAGCGAAGGCGGAGGCAATCAGCCCCAGCATTTT	CASSEGGGNQPQHF
TRBJ1-5	TRBV7-2	NA	few	TGTGCCAGCAGCTTAGTCCGGGAGCCCCAGCATTTT	CASSLVREPQHF
TRBJ2-1	TRBV10-1	NA	NA	TGCGCCAGCAGTGGGGCAGGGAGTCACGAGCAGTTCTTC	CASSGAGSHEQFF
TRBJ2-1	TRBV19	NA	NA	TGTGCCAGTAGCTCCAATGAGCAGTTCTTC	CASSSNEQFF
TRBJ1-6	TRBV25-1	TRBD1	NA	TGTGCCAGCAGTGAATTCACAGGGGGTTCGAATTCACCCCTCCACTTT	CASSEFTGGSNSPLHF
TRBJ1-1	TRBV19	NA	few	TGTGCCAGTAGTATTGGGGCGAACACTGAAGCTTTCTTT	CASSIGANTEAFF
TRBJ2-1	TRBV7-9	NA	once	TGTGCCAGCAGCTTAGGTTATCAGGAATGGGCAAAAGATGAGCAGTTCTTC	CASSLGYQEWAKDEQFF
TRBJ2-3	TRBV28	TRBD2	NA	TGTGCCAGCAGTCCCGCCTGGGCGGGAGTCTTTGATACGCAGTATTTT	CASSPAWAGVFDTQYF
TRBJ2-1	TRBV10-2	NA	NA	TGCGCCAGCAGTGTTGGGAGTGGTTCCTACAATGAGCAGTTCTTC	CASSVGSGSYNEQFF
TRBJ1-1	TRBV28	NA	NA	TGTGCCAGCGGACACAGTCCGGGCACTGAAGCTTTCTTT	CASGHSPGTEAFF
TRBJ1-1	TRBV19	TRBD1	NA	TGTGCCAGTAGTACGGGACAGGGAAACACTGAAGCTTTCTTT	CASSTGQGNTEAFF
TRBJ2-1	TRBV6-1	NA	NA	TGTGCCAGCAACGTCGACAATGAGCAGTTCTTC	CASNVDNEQFF
TRBJ2-1	TRBV2	TRBD2	NA	TGTGCCAGCAGTGAAGGGGCGGGAGTTAGCAATGAGCAGTTCTTC	CASSEGAGVSNEQFF
TRBJ2-7	TRBV11-1	NA	NA	TGTGCCAGCAGCTTGAGCCAGGAGGTCTACGAGCAGTACTTC	CASSLSQEVYEQYF
TRBJ2-5	TRBV28	TRBD1	once	TGTGCCAGCAGTTTATATGCCAGGGGGTACCAAGAGACCCAGTACTTC	CASSLYARGYQETQYF
TRBJ2-1	TRBV11-3	TRBD1	NA	TGTGCCAGCAGCACTAGACAGGGGGTCCTCTCGGGATTGTGGAATGAGCAGTTCTTC	CASSTRQGVLSGLWNEQFF
TRBJ2-7	TRBV4-1	NA	once	TGCGCCAGCAGCCCCTTTCGTGGAGGGACCTACGAGCAGTACTTC	CASSPFRGGTYEQYF
TRBJ2-1	TRBV7-9	NA	NA	TGTGCCAGCAGCTGGAACGTTCAGTTCTTC	CASSWNVQFF
TRBJ2-3	TRBV6-4	NA	few	TGTGCCAGCAGCCCTTCGGGCACAGATACGCAGTATTTT	CASSPSGTDTQYF
TRBJ1-1	TRBV5-4	NA	NA	TGTGCCAGCAGGGACAGGAACACTGAAGCTTTCTTT	CASRDRNTEAFF
TRBJ2-3	TRBV6-5	TRBD2	NA	TGTGCCAGCAGTTACTCGGCGGGAGGGAGCACAGATACGCAGTATTTT	CASSYSAGGSTDTQYF